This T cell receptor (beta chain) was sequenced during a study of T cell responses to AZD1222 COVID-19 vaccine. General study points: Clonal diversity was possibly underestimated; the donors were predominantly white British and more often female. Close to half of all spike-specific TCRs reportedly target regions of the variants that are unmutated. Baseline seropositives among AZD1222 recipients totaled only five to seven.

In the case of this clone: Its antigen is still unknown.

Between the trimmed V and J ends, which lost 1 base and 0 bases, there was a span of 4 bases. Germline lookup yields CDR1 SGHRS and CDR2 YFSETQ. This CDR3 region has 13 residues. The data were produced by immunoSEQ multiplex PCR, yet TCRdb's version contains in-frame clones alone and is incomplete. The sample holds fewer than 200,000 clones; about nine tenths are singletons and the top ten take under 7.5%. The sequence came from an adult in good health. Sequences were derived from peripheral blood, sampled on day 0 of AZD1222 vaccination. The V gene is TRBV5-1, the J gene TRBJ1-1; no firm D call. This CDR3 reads CASSLLVNTEAFF. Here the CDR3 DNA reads TGCGCCAGCAGCTTGTTGGTGAACACTGAAGCTTTCTTT. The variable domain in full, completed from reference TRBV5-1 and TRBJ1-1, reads KAGVTQTPRYLIKTRGQQVTLSCSPISGHRSVSWYQQTPGQGLQFLFEYFSETQRNKGNFPGRFSGRQFSNSRSEMNVSTLELGDSALYLCASSLLVNTEAFFGQGTRLTVV.